The entry that follows covers one T cell receptor beta chain sequence. Germline CDR1 is SNHLY and CDR2 is FYNNEI. Deletions cut 2 bases from V and 3 bases from J, with 6 bases between. The CDR3 extends over 13 amino acids. These data come from a study of blood T cell repertoires in COVID-19. Study overall: Samples came from the United States, Italy and Spain, spanning acute and convalescent COVID-19. From T cells, B-cell-depleted T cells, or PBMCs came the material, which was cDNA or gDNA.

Original data processing: From reference gene primer amplification, estimates of nucleated cell counts were derived. The repertoire was sequenced with immunoSEQ multiplex PCR; TCRdb's copy has only in-frame clones and lacks some. The V and J calls and the clone size are those of that table, but D and trimming were determined from the DNA. The data contain just over 650,000 clones, 90% of them singletons. J is TRBJ2-3 and V is TRBV2, with D unclear. Sequences were obtained from peripheral blood. The source of this sequence is a woman between 18 and 30 years old with acute or convalescent COVID-19. The CDR3 sequence is CASSEPSTDTQYF. The CDR3, as DNA: TGTGCCAGCAGTGAACCCTCGACAGATACGCAGTATTTT.